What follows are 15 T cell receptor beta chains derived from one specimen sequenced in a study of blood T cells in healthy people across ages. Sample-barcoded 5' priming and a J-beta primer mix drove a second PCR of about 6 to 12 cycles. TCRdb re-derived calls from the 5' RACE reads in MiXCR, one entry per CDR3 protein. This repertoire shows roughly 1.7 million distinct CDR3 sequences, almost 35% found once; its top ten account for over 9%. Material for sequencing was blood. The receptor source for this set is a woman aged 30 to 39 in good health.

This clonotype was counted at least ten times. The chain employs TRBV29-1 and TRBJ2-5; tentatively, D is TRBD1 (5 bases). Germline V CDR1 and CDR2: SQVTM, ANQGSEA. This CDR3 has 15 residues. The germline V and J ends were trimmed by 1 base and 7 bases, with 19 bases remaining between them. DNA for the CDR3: TGCAGCGTTGAAGCTCGGACACGGACGGTGGGGACCCAGTACTTC. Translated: CSVEARTRTVGTQYF.

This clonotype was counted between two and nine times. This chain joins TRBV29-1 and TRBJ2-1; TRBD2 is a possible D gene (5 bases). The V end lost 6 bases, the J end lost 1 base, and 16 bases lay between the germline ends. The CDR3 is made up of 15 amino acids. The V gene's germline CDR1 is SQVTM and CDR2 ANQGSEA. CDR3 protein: CSVRVWEHSYNEQFF. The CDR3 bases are TGCAGCGTGCGAGTGTGGGAGCATTCCTACAATGAGCAGTTCTTC.

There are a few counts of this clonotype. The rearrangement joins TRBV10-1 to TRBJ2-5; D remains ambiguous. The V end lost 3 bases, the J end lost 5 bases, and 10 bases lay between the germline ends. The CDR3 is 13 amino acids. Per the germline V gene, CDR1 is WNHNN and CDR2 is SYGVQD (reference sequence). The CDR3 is CASSDPARETQYF. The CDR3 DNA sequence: TGCGCCAGCAGTGATCCGGCGCGGGAGACCCAGTACTTC.

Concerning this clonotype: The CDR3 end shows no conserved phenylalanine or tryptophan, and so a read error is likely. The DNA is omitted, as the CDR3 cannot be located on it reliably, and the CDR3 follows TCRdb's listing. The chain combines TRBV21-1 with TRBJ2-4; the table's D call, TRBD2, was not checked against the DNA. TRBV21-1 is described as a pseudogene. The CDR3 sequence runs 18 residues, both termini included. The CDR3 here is CASSKSGPLQVAKNIQYC.

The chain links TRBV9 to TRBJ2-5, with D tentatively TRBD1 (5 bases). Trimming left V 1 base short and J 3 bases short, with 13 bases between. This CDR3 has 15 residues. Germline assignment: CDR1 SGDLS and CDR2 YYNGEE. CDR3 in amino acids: CASSVWPGLKETQYF. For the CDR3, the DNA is TGTGCCAGCAGCGTATGGCCAGGGCTGAAAGAGACCCAGTACTTC. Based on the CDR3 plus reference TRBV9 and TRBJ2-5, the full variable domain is DSGVTQTPKHLITATGQRVTLRCSPRSGDLSVYWYQQSLDQGLQFLIQYYNGEERAKGNILERFSAQQFPDLHSELNLSSLELGDSALYFCASSVWPGLKETQYFGPGTRLLVL.

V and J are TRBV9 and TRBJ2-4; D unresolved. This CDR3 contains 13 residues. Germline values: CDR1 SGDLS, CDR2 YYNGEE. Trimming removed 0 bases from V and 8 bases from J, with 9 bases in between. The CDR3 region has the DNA TGTGCCAGCAGCGTAGGGATAGGCGACATTCAGTACTTC. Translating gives CASSVGIGDIQYF.

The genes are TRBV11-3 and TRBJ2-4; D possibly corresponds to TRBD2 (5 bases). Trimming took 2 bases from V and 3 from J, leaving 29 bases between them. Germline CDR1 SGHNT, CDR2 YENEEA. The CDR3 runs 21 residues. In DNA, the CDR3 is TGTGCCAGCAGCTTAAAAAGGTTGGTGGCGGCGAGACTACTAGGCAAAAACATTCAGTACTTC. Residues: CASSLKRLVAARLLGKNIQYF.

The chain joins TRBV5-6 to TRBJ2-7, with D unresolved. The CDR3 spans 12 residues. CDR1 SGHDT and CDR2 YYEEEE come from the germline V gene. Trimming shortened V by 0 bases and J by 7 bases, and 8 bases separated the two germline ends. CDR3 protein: CASSLDMKEQYF. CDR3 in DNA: TGTGCCAGCAGCTTGGACATGAAAGAGCAGTACTTC. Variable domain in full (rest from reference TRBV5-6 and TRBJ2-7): DAGVTQSPTHLIKTRGQQVTLRCSPKSGHDTVSWYQQALGQGPQFIFQYYEEEERQRGNFPDRFSGHQFPNYSSELNVNALLLGDSALYLCASSLDMKEQYFGPGTRLTVT.

The CDR3 spells CASSLDRTRTEQFF. For the CDR3, the DNA is TGTGCCAGCAGTTTAGATCGGACTCGGACCGAGCAGTTCTTC. The rearrangement uses TRBV12-3 or TRBV12-4 and TRBJ2-1, with a tentative D call TRBD2 (5 bases). This CDR3 has 14 residues. The V end was cut by 1 base, the J end by 10 bases, with 14 bases between.

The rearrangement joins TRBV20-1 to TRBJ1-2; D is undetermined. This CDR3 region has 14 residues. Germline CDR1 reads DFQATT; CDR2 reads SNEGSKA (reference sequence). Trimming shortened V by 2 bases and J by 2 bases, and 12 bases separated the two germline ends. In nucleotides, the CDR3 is TGCAGTGCTAGAAAAACACAGTTGAACTATGGCTACACCTTC. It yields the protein CSARKTQLNYGYTF.

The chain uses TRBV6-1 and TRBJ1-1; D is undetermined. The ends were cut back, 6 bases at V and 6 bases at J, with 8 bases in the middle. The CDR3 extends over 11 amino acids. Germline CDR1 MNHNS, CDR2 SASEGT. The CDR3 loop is CASRFISEAFF. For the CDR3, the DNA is TGTGCCAGCAGGTTTATATCTGAAGCTTTCTTT.

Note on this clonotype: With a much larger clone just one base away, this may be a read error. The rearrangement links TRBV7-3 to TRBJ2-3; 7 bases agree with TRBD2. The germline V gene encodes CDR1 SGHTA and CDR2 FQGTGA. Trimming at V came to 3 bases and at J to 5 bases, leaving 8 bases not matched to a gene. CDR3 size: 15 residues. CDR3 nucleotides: TGTGCCAGCAGCTTCGGTCCGGGAGGAGAAGATACGCAGTATTTT. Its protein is CASSFGPGGEDTQYF.

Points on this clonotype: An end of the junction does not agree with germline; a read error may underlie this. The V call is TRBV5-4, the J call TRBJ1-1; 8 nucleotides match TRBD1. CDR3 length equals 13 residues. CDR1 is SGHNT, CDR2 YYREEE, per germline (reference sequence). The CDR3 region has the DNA TGTGCCGGCAGCTTAGGGCAGGGGGCGAAAGATTTCTTT. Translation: CAGSLGQGAKDFF.

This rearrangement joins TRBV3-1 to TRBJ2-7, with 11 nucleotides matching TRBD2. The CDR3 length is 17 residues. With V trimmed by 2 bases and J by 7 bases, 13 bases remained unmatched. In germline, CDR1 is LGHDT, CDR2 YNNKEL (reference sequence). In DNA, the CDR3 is TGTGCCAGCAGCCAATCGAGACTAGCGGGACCGTACAATGAGCAGTACTTC. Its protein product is CASSQSRLAGPYNEQYF.

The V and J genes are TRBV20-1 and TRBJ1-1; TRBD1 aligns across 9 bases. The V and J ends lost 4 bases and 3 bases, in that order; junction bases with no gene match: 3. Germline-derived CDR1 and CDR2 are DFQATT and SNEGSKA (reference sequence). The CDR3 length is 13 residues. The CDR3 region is CSATRDRDTEAFF. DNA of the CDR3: TGCAGTGCTACCCGGGACAGGGACACTGAAGCTTTCTTT.